Listed below are T cell receptor beta chains from one sample, sequenced in a study of technical replicates of blood from a handful of donors. Repertoires were generated with immunoSEQ multiplex PCR, while TCRdb's copy carries only in-frame clones and drops some. Here the sample spans 65,000 to 90,000 clones, approximately 90% being singletons. Sequencing used T cells isolated from PBMCs. Receptor source: a human donor in good health. The CDR3 runs from the conserved cysteine through the conserved F or W. D genes are given only for firm matches. The size entry is marked missing in some rows and otherwise reads once, few, many or a size class.

J gene: TRBJ2-1
V gene: TRBV5-1
clone size: -
CDR3 length: 15
D gene: -
CDR3 DNA: TGCGCCAGCAGCTTGGAGTCGGGTACCTACAATGAGCAGTTCTTC
CDR3 protein: CASSLESGTYNEQFF

J gene: TRBJ2-2
V gene: TRBV27
clone size: -
CDR3 length: 14
D gene: -
CDR3 DNA: TGTGCCAGCAGTCCCGTTGCGAGGAGCGGGGAGCTGTTTTTT
CDR3 protein: CASSPVARSGELFF

J gene: TRBJ2-6
V gene: TRBV27
clone size: -
CDR3 length: 17
D gene: TRBD1
CDR3 DNA: TGTGCCAGCAGTATTGGGACAGGGGGCTCTGGGGCCAACGTCCTGACTTTC
CDR3 protein: CASSIGTGGSGANVLTF

J gene: TRBJ1-3
V gene: TRBV7-8
clone size: -
CDR3 length: 13
D gene: -
CDR3 DNA: TGTGCCAGCAGTTTTACCAGGGGAGACACCATATATTTT
CDR3 protein: CASSFTRGDTIYF

J gene: TRBJ2-1
V gene: TRBV11-2
clone size: -
CDR3 length: 14
D gene: TRBD2
CDR3 DNA: TGTGCCAGCAGCTTATACCGGGAGGGGGGACCCCAGTTCTTC
CDR3 protein: CASSLYREGGPQFF

J gene: TRBJ1-1
V gene: TRBV7-9
clone size: -
CDR3 length: 13
D gene: -
CDR3 DNA: TGTGCCAGCAGACCTACAGGGATGGGGAAAGCTTTCTTT
CDR3 protein: CASRPTGMGKAFF

J gene: TRBJ2-7
V gene: TRBV7-3
clone size: -
CDR3 length: 15
D gene: TRBD2
CDR3 DNA: TGTGCCAGCAGCTTAACGTCAGGGACTACCTACGAGCAGTACTTC
CDR3 protein: CASSLTSGTTYEQYF

J gene: TRBJ2-7
V gene: TRBV6-5
clone size: -
CDR3 length: 16
D gene: -
CDR3 DNA: TGTGCCAGCAGTTACTCTCCTCAAGTAGGAGGATATGAGCAGTACTTC
CDR3 protein: CASSYSPQVGGYEQYF

J gene: TRBJ1-1
V gene: TRBV4-1
clone size: few
CDR3 length: 15
D gene: TRBD1
CDR3 DNA: TGCGCCAGCAGCCAGGGCGACAGGGTCCACACTGAAGCTTTCTTT
CDR3 protein: CASSQGDRVHTEAFF

J gene: TRBJ1-1
V gene: TRBV29-1
clone size: -
CDR3 length: 15
D gene: TRBD1
CDR3 DNA: TGCAGCGTTGAATTCTCCGGATGGACAGGACGTGAAGCTTTCTTT
CDR3 protein: CSVEFSGWTGREAFF

J gene: TRBJ1-2
V gene: TRBV5-4
clone size: -
CDR3 length: 14
D gene: TRBD1
CDR3 DNA: TGTGCCAGCAGCATTCGACAGGGCTTCTATGGCTACACCTTC
CDR3 protein: CASSIRQGFYGYTF

J gene: TRBJ2-7
V gene: TRBV11-2
clone size: -
CDR3 length: 16
D gene: -
CDR3 DNA: TGTGCCAGCAACCTAGCTCGCGGGACAGTTCACTACGAGCAGTACTTC
CDR3 protein: CASNLARGTVHYEQYF

J gene: TRBJ2-1
V gene: TRBV5-6
clone size: -
CDR3 length: 12
D gene: -
CDR3 DNA: TGTGCCAGCAGCCGCCTTCTGGCCGAGCAGTTCTTC
CDR3 protein: CASSRLLAEQFF

J gene: TRBJ2-1
V gene: TRBV11-1
clone size: -
CDR3 length: 13
D gene: -
CDR3 DNA: TGTGCCAGCAGCTTAGTTCGAGCGAATGAGCAGTTCTTC
CDR3 protein: CASSLVRANEQFF

J gene: TRBJ2-7
V gene: TRBV28
clone size: -
CDR3 length: 14
D gene: TRBD1
CDR3 DNA: TGTGCCAGCAGCCTTAGGGGGCTGGTCTACGAGCAGTACTTC
CDR3 protein: CASSLRGLVYEQYF

J gene: TRBJ1-5
V gene: TRBV18
clone size: -
CDR3 length: 14
D gene: TRBD1
CDR3 DNA: TGTGCCAGCTCACCTGAGGGGGCCGGACAGCCCCAGCATTTT
CDR3 protein: CASSPEGAGQPQHF

J gene: TRBJ2-1
V gene: TRBV27
clone size: -
CDR3 length: 13
D gene: -
CDR3 DNA: TGTGCCAGCAAAAGACTAGTGAAAAATGAGCAGTTCTTC
CDR3 protein: CASKRLVKNEQFF

J gene: TRBJ1-5
V gene: TRBV30
clone size: few
CDR3 length: 14
D gene: -
CDR3 DNA: TGTGCCTGGAGAGAAATGACAGGCGATCAGCCCCAGCATTTT
CDR3 protein: CAWREMTGDQPQHF

J gene: TRBJ1-4
V gene: TRBV5-1
clone size: -
CDR3 length: 16
D gene: TRBD1
CDR3 DNA: TGCGCCAGCAGCCGCCGGACAGGGGTTCCCGGAGAAAAACTGTTTTTT
CDR3 protein: CASSRRTGVPGEKLFF

J gene: TRBJ1-1
V gene: TRBV29-1
clone size: -
CDR3 length: 14
D gene: -
CDR3 DNA: TGCAGCGTTGAAAGGGAGTCTTGGAACACTGAAGCTTTCTTT
CDR3 protein: CSVERESWNTEAFF

J gene: TRBJ1-2
V gene: TRBV7-5
clone size: -
CDR3 length: 17
D gene: -
CDR3 DNA: TGTGTCAGAAGCTCGGTTGAAGGGACAGGGGGCAGCTATGGCTACACCTTC
CDR3 protein: CVRSSVEGTGGSYGYTF

J gene: TRBJ2-1
V gene: TRBV4-1
clone size: -
CDR3 length: 13
D gene: -
CDR3 DNA: TGCGCCAGCAGCCTCCAGGGGTTCAATGAGCAGTTCTTC
CDR3 protein: CASSLQGFNEQFF

J gene: TRBJ1-4
V gene: TRBV7-9
clone size: -
CDR3 length: 15
D gene: TRBD1
CDR3 DNA: TGTGCCAGCAGCAGAGTTGGGACAGGGGGTGAAAAACTGTTTTTT
CDR3 protein: CASSRVGTGGEKLFF

J gene: TRBJ1-5
V gene: TRBV6-6
clone size: -
CDR3 length: 15
D gene: TRBD1
CDR3 DNA: TGTGCCAGCAGTCCACGGGACAGGGCGGGGCAGCCCCAGCATTTT
CDR3 protein: CASSPRDRAGQPQHF

J gene: TRBJ2-7
V gene: TRBV27
clone size: -
CDR3 length: 15
D gene: TRBD2
CDR3 DNA: TGTGCCAGCAGTTTAATAGCTAGCGGTAACTACGAGCAGTACTTC
CDR3 protein: CASSLIASGNYEQYF

J gene: TRBJ2-7
V gene: TRBV29-1
clone size: -
CDR3 length: 14
D gene: TRBD1
CDR3 DNA: TGCAGCGCGAGACAGGGTTGGAGCTCCTACGAGCAGTACTTC
CDR3 protein: CSARQGWSSYEQYF

J gene: TRBJ2-7
V gene: TRBV27
clone size: -
CDR3 length: 13
D gene: TRBD1
CDR3 DNA: TGTGCCAGCAGTTGGGACAGGACCTACGAGCAGTACTTC
CDR3 protein: CASSWDRTYEQYF

J gene: TRBJ2-7
V gene: TRBV5-1
clone size: -
CDR3 length: 13
D gene: TRBD1
CDR3 DNA: TGCGCCAGCTCTTGGACAGGGGCCCACGAGCAGTACTTC
CDR3 protein: CASSWTGAHEQYF

J gene: TRBJ1-2
V gene: TRBV6-4
clone size: -
CDR3 length: 18
D gene: TRBD1
CDR3 DNA: TGTGCCAGCAGTGAAAAACCGGGACAGCGGACGGGGCACTATGGCTACACCTTC
CDR3 protein: CASSEKPGQRTGHYGYTF

J gene: TRBJ1-1
V gene: TRBV19
clone size: -
CDR3 length: 13
D gene: -
CDR3 DNA: TGTGCCAGTAGTGAACAGGGCAACACTGAAGCTTTCTTT
CDR3 protein: CASSEQGNTEAFF